This is a list of T cell receptor beta chains from one sample in a study of memory CD4+ T cells and cytomegalovirus serostatus. Produced via immunoSEQ multiplex PCR; TCRdb's table is partial and in-frame only. The sample yields approximately 51,000 clones, roughly four fifths seen once. What was sequenced was memory CD4+ T cells from blood. Receptor source: an adult in good health and CMV-seropositive. CDR3s include the opening cysteine and the closing phenylalanine or tryptophan. D genes are given only for firm matches. Size values are once, few and many counts, or a class for expanded clones, and some rows have none.

v_gene: TRBV27; j_gene: TRBJ2-1; abundance: -; d_gene: -; CDR3nt: TGTGCCAGCAGAAGAGGGGCCGGGACTGGTTACAATGAGCAGTTCTTC; CDR3aa: CASRRGAGTGYNEQFF
v_gene: TRBV5-6; j_gene: TRBJ2-1; abundance: -; d_gene: -; CDR3nt: TGTGCCAGCAGCTTGGGCGGAACCCTCAATGAGCAGTTCTTC; CDR3aa: CASSLGGTLNEQFF
v_gene: TRBV4-2; j_gene: TRBJ2-2; abundance: -; d_gene: TRBD2; CDR3nt: TGTGCCAGCAGCCAAGATTTAGCGGGGGTTCATGACACCGGGGAGCTGTTTTTT; CDR3aa: CASSQDLAGVHDTGELFF
v_gene: TRBV6-1; j_gene: TRBJ1-4; abundance: -; d_gene: -; CDR3nt: TGTGCCAGCAGTGAATTGGGGCCCCTCGGCGAAAAACTGTTTTTT; CDR3aa: CASSELGPLGEKLFF
v_gene: TRBV5-1; j_gene: TRBJ1-1; abundance: few; d_gene: -; CDR3nt: TGCGCCAGCAGCCCGGACGTTTACACTGAAGCTTTCTTT; CDR3aa: CASSPDVYTEAFF
v_gene: TRBV6-5; j_gene: TRBJ1-5; abundance: -; d_gene: TRBD1; CDR3nt: TGTGCCAGCAGTTACACAGGGGGCAATCAGCCCCAGCATTTT; CDR3aa: CASSYTGGNQPQHF
v_gene: TRBV4-2; j_gene: TRBJ2-3; abundance: -; d_gene: TRBD1; CDR3nt: TGTGCCAGCACTAGAGGGACAGGGCTAACAGATACGCAGTATTTT; CDR3aa: CASTRGTGLTDTQYF
v_gene: TRBV27; j_gene: TRBJ1-3; abundance: once; d_gene: -; CDR3nt: TGTGCCAGCAGTTTACTTTTCGGTTGGAGAAACACCATATATTTT; CDR3aa: CASSLLFGWRNTIYF
v_gene: TRBV4-3; j_gene: TRBJ1-4; abundance: -; d_gene: TRBD1; CDR3nt: TGCGCCAGCAGCCTCAGCCCCGGGACAGGGGGTGAAAAACTGTTTTTT; CDR3aa: CASSLSPGTGGEKLFF
v_gene: TRBV6-1; j_gene: TRBJ2-3; abundance: -; d_gene: -; CDR3nt: TGTGCCAGCAAGGCGGGCGTTACAGATACGCAGTATTTT; CDR3aa: CASKAGVTDTQYF
v_gene: TRBV4-2; j_gene: TRBJ2-5; abundance: -; d_gene: -; CDR3nt: TGTGCCAGCAGCCCGGGGACGGATCAAGAGACCCAGTACTTC; CDR3aa: CASSPGTDQETQYF
v_gene: TRBV7-9; j_gene: TRBJ2-7; abundance: -; d_gene: TRBD1; CDR3nt: TGTGCCAGCAGCTCCTCCGGGACAGGGGACGGGTACTTC; CDR3aa: CASSSSGTGDGYF
v_gene: TRBV2; j_gene: TRBJ2-2; abundance: -; d_gene: TRBD2; CDR3nt: TGTGCCAGCAGTGAACGGGAGGTCCCGGGATCCGGGGAGCTGTTTTTT; CDR3aa: CASSEREVPGSGELFF
v_gene: TRBV18; j_gene: TRBJ1-1; abundance: -; d_gene: -; CDR3nt: TGTGCCAGCTCACCAGTGGGGGGGAACACTGAAGCTTTCTTT; CDR3aa: CASSPVGGNTEAFF
v_gene: TRBV9; j_gene: TRBJ2-2; abundance: -; d_gene: -; CDR3nt: TGTGCCAGCAGCGCTCGGGTCGCTTCCGGGGAGCTGTTTTTT; CDR3aa: CASSARVASGELFF
v_gene: TRBV5-1; j_gene: TRBJ2-1; abundance: -; d_gene: TRBD1; CDR3nt: TGCGCCAGCAGCTTGGCCCCAGGGGGCTTCAATGAGCAGTTCTTC; CDR3aa: CASSLAPGGFNEQFF
v_gene: TRBV5-4; j_gene: TRBJ1-6; abundance: -; d_gene: TRBD1; CDR3nt: TGTGCCAGCAGCGGACCGGGACAGGGGGCACGAAATTCACCCCTCCACTTT; CDR3aa: CASSGPGQGARNSPLHF
v_gene: TRBV5-1; j_gene: TRBJ2-5; abundance: -; d_gene: TRBD2; CDR3nt: TGCGCCAGCAGCCGAGGGGGACTAGCGGGGCAAGAGACCCAGTACTTC; CDR3aa: CASSRGGLAGQETQYF
v_gene: TRBV6-6; j_gene: TRBJ1-6; abundance: -; d_gene: TRBD1; CDR3nt: TGTGCCAGCGGGAAATGGGACAGGAGGAATTCACCCCTCCACTTT; CDR3aa: CASGKWDRRNSPLHF
v_gene: TRBV18; j_gene: TRBJ1-5; abundance: once; d_gene: TRBD1; CDR3nt: TGTGCCAGCTCACGGACAGGGGGCTGGCAGCCCCAGCATTTT; CDR3aa: CASSRTGGWQPQHF
v_gene: TRBV7-8; j_gene: TRBJ2-7; abundance: once; d_gene: -; CDR3nt: TGTGCCAGCAGCTTGCTGACAGACTTTAATTACGAGCAGTACTTC; CDR3aa: CASSLLTDFNYEQYF
v_gene: TRBV5-4; j_gene: TRBJ2-5; abundance: -; d_gene: TRBD1; CDR3nt: TGTGCCAGCAGCATACCGACAGGGCAGGGGGTTAGACAAGAGACCCAGTACTTC; CDR3aa: CASSIPTGQGVRQETQYF
v_gene: TRBV7-8; j_gene: TRBJ2-7; abundance: -; d_gene: -; CDR3nt: TGTGCCAGCAGCATTGCAGGCCGGGGGAGTACCTACGAGCAGTACTTC; CDR3aa: CASSIAGRGSTYEQYF
v_gene: TRBV5-1; j_gene: TRBJ2-5; abundance: -; d_gene: -; CDR3nt: TGCGCCAGCAGCGTTGGAGACAAAGAGACCCAGTACTTC; CDR3aa: CASSVGDKETQYF
v_gene: TRBV7-2; j_gene: TRBJ1-6; abundance: -; d_gene: -; CDR3nt: TGTGCCAGCAGGTTACAGACAGGCGAGTTGGAGGATAATTCACCCCTCCACTTT; CDR3aa: CASRLQTGELEDNSPLHF
v_gene: TRBV6-1; j_gene: TRBJ2-2; abundance: -; d_gene: -; CDR3nt: TGTGCCAGCCGAACCTTATGGAGATCCGGGGAGCTGTTTTTT; CDR3aa: CASRTLWRSGELFF
v_gene: TRBV9; j_gene: TRBJ1-1; abundance: -; d_gene: -; CDR3nt: TGTGCCAGCAGCGGTAGCCCGAACACTGAAGCTTTCTTT; CDR3aa: CASSGSPNTEAFF
v_gene: TRBV5-6; j_gene: TRBJ2-2; abundance: -; d_gene: -; CDR3nt: TGTGCCAGCAGCTTGATCGGGGCCGGTGCGCTGTTTTTT; CDR3aa: CASSLIGAGALFF